Listed here are 8 T cell receptor beta chains from one sample, sequenced in a study of technical replicates of blood from a few donors. Assay: immunoSEQ multiplex PCR; the TCRdb copy retains only in-frame clones and omits some. Here the sample spans 70,000 to 85,000 clones, 95% to 98% being singletons. The sequenced sample consisted of T cells isolated from PBMCs. All receptors derive from a human donor in good health.

V gene TRBV7-8 combines with J gene TRBJ2-5; D might be TRBD2 (7 bases). The germline gives CDR1 SGHVS, CDR2 FQNEAQ. V lost 1 base and J 3 bases, leaving 15 bases between the germline ends. This CDR3 contains 16 residues. The CDR3 DNA reads as TGTGCCAGCAGCTTAGTTTGGGGGGGCGTAAAAGAGACCCAGTACTTC. This codes for CASSLVWGGVKETQYF.

This rearrangement joins TRBV27 to TRBJ1-5; D is undetermined. CDR1 is MNHEY, CDR2 SMNVEV, per germline (reference sequence). V lost 0 bases to trimming and J lost 4 bases, with 10 bases between them. This CDR3 comprises 15 residues. CDR3 amino acids: CASSLSVTMNQPQHF. The CDR3 coding sequence is TGTGCCAGCAGTTTATCGGTCACTATGAATCAGCCCCAGCATTTT.

The rearrangement links TRBV13 to TRBJ1-3; TRBD1 might be the D (5 bases). The CDR3 totals 15 residues. V shed 0 bases and J shed 0 bases, with 6 bases lying between them. Germline V gene data show CDR1 as PRHDT and CDR2 as FYEKMQ (reference sequence). The DNA of the CDR3 is TGTGCCAGCAGCTTAGGAAGGGGCTCTGGAAACACCATATATTTT. Translated: CASSLGRGSGNTIYF.

V gene TRBV19 combines with J gene TRBJ1-1; 7 bases fit TRBD1. This CDR3 spans 15 amino acids. With 9 bases clipped from V and 0 bases from J, the junction kept 10 bases outside the gene matches. Germline lookup yields CDR1 LNHDA and CDR2 SQIVND (reference sequence). This CDR3 is CASHRRQGMNTEAFF. DNA for the CDR3: TGTGCCAGCCATCGACGACAGGGCATGAACACTGAAGCTTTCTTT.

V gene TRBV28 combines with J gene TRBJ2-1, with 13 bases matching TRBD2. V gave up 10 bases and J gave up 7 bases; unmatched junction bases: 10. The CDR3 has 15 residues. The V gene's germline CDR1 is MDHEN and CDR2 SYDVKM. The CDR3 region has the DNA TGTGCCACGTCTTTACTAGCGGGAGGGCGAAATGAGCAGTTCTTC. It is translated as CATSLLAGGRNEQFF. Complete variable domain (other parts from reference TRBV28 and TRBJ2-1): DVKVTQSSRYLVKRTGEKVFLECVQDMDHENMFWYRQDPGLGLRLIYFSYDVKMKEKGDIPEGYSVSREKKERFSLILESASTNQTSMYLCATSLLAGGRNEQFFGPGTRLTVL.

This clone was picked up one time. The chain recombines TRBV30 with TRBJ2-7; D not resolved. The germline gives CDR1 GTSNPN, CDR2 SVGIG (reference sequence). The CDR3 loop spans 13 amino acids. V lost 1 base and J lost 4, with 11 bases in between. This CDR3 reads CAWSDDWNYEQYF. CDR3 nucleotide sequence: TGTGCCTGGAGTGACGACTGGAATTACGAGCAGTACTTC. The entire variable domain, with the rest obtained from reference TRBV30 and TRBJ2-7, is as follows: SQTIHQWPATLVQPVGSPLSLECTVEGTSNPNLYWYRQAAGRGLQLLFYSVGIGQISSEVPQNLSASRPQDRQFILSSKKLLLSDSGFYLCAWSDDWNYEQYFGPGTRLTVT.

This chain connects TRBV4-1 to TRBJ2-5, with a tentative D call TRBD1 (5 bases). From germline, CDR1 is MGHRA and CDR2 YSYEKL. The CDR3 runs 13 residues. Deletions cut 9 bases from V and 2 bases from J, with 13 bases between. CDR3 in amino acids: CASRKGFQETQYF. CDR3 coding DNA: TGCGCCAGTCGAAAGGGGTTTCAAGAGACCCAGTACTTC.

The J gene is TRBJ1-2, the V gene TRBV5-6, with D possibly matching TRBD1 (5 bases). Trimming stripped 3 bases from V and 1 base from J, with 13 bases between. This CDR3 region has 15 residues. The V gene's germline CDR1 is SGHDT and CDR2 YYEEEE. The CDR3 nucleotides read TGTGCCAGCAGCTACCGACAGACAAATAACTATGGCTACACCTTC. This translates into CASSYRQTNNYGYTF.